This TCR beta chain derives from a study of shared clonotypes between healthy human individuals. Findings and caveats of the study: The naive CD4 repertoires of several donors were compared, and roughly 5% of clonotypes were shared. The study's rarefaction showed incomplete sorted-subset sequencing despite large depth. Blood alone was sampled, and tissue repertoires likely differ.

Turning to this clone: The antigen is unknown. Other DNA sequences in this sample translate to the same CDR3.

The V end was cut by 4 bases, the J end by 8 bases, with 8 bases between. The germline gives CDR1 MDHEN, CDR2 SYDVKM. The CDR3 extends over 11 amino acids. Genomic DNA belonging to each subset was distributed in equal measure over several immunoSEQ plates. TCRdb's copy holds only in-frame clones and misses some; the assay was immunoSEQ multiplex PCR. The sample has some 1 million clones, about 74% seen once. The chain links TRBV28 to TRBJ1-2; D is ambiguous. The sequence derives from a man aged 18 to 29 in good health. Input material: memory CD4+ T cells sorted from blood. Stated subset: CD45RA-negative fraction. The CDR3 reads CASSSLGGYTF. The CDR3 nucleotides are TGTGCCAGCAGTTCTTTAGGCGGCTACACCTTC.